The 23 T cell receptor beta chains presented below share a single source sample, sequenced in a study of Graves' ophthalmopathy and Graves' hyperthyroidism. RNA transcripts yielded amplified TCR beta CDR3 regions. HTBI-primed RT-PCR formed the first round, and a multiplex PCR formed the second. TCRdb independently ran MiXCR on the multiplex PCR reads; one entry per CDR3 protein. The table lists 240,000 or so distinct CDR3 sequences, around 50% of them singletons. Sample: peripheral blood. The receptors here all came from an adult man with Graves' ophthalmopathy.

This clonotype has a handful of counts. The rearrangement joins TRBV20-1 to TRBJ1-2; possible D gene TRBD1, 5 bases. Trimming removed 1 base from V and 7 bases from J, with 28 bases in between. Germline lookup yields CDR1 DFQATT and CDR2 SNEGSKA (reference sequence). The CDR3 loop spans 18 amino acids. The CDR3 DNA follows: TGCAGTGCTAGAGGACCTGGGACCGAGGGGAGGCCCGGGGGTGGCTACACCTTC. This gives the protein CSARGPGTEGRPGGGYTF.

The chain uses TRBV2 and TRBJ1-4; TRBD1 agrees at 7 bases. Germline V CDR1 and CDR2: SNHLY, FYNNEI. V lost 10 bases and J lost 0; bases outside the gene matches: 8. This CDR3 contains 15 residues. The CDR3 sequence is CATNRDSPTNEKLFF. The CDR3 bases are TGTGCCACGAACCGGGACAGTCCAACTAATGAAAAACTGTTTTTT.

The V and J genes are TRBV5-6 and TRBJ1-1; D is uncertain. V lost 3 bases to trimming and J lost 6 bases, with 18 bases between them. The germline V gene has CDR1 SGHDT and CDR2 YYEEEE. The CDR3 has 15 residues. The CDR3 protein is CASSYGRGFFPEAFF. In nucleotides, the CDR3 is TGTGCCAGCAGCTATGGCCGAGGGTTCTTCCCTGAAGCTTTCTTT.

The V gene is TRBV9, the J gene TRBJ2-7, with D perhaps TRBD1 (6 bases). The CDR3 contains 17 residues. Germline CDR1 is SGDLS and CDR2 is YYNGEE. The V end lost 0 bases, the J end lost 4 bases, and 20 bases lay between the germline ends. CDR3 amino acids: CASSVGGTASGAYEQYF. CDR3 nucleotides: TGTGCCAGCAGCGTAGGGGGAACAGCTTCAGGGGCATACGAGCAGTACTTC.

The chain couples TRBV9 to TRBJ1-2; 8 bases fit TRBD1. Germline CDR1 is SGDLS and CDR2 is YYNGEE. J was trimmed by 8 bases and V by 5 bases; bases with no gene match: 14. CDR3 length: 15 residues. The CDR3 is CASRDQGAGGFGYTF. In DNA form, the CDR3 reads TGTGCCAGCAGAGACCAGGGGGCCGGGGGCTTCGGCTACACCTTC.

The chain links TRBV5-4 to TRBJ2-7, with 12 bases that match TRBD2. V lost 0 bases to trimming and J lost 5 bases; unmatched junction nucleotides: 6. The CDR3 runs 16 residues. Germline V gives CDR1 SGHNT, CDR2 YYREEE (reference sequence). The CDR3: CASSLGLAGVEDEQYF. CDR3 nucleotide sequence: TGTGCCAGCAGCTTGGGACTAGCGGGAGTTGAAGACGAGCAGTACTTC. Using reference TRBV5-4 and TRBJ2-7 for the parts outside the CDR3, the full variable domain is ETGVTQSPTHLIKTRGQQVTLRCSSQSGHNTVSWYQQALGQGPQFIFQYYREEENGRGNFPPRFSGLQFPNYSSELNVNALELDDSALYLCASSLGLAGVEDEQYFGPGTRLTVT.

This clonotype appeared a few times. CDR3 loop: CASGVLGGYTF. The CDR3 bases are TGTGCCAGCGGGGTCCTCGGGGGCTACACCTTC. The V call is TRBV25-1, the J call TRBJ1-2, with D hard to call. V gave up 8 bases and J gave up 8 bases, with 12 bases separating them. Germline V lookup: CDR1 MGHDK, CDR2 SYGVNS. CDR3 length: 11 amino acids.

The CDR3 sequence: CASSSSVGVEQYF. CDR3 DNA sequence: TGTGCCAGCAGCTCTTCCGTCGGGGTCGAGCAGTACTTC. The chain is built from TRBV28 and TRBJ2-7; a possible D gene is TRBD2 (5 bases). The germline CDR1 and CDR2 sequences are MDHEN and SYDVKM. This CDR3 has 13 residues. V dropped 6 bases and J dropped 6 bases, with 15 bases sitting between them. Full variable domain (rest looked up from reference TRBV28 and TRBJ2-7): DVKVTQSSRYLVKRTGEKVFLECVQDMDHENMFWYRQDPGLGLRLIYFSYDVKMKEKGDIPEGYSVSREKKERFSLILESASTNQTSMYLCASSSSVGVEQYFGPGTRLTVT.

This chain joins TRBV7-3 and TRBJ1-1, with TRBD1 identical over 7 bases. The CDR3 is 13 amino acids. CDR1 and CDR2 (germline): SGHTA, FQGTGA. After removal of 0 bases from V and 7 bases from J, the junction contained 2 bases not matched to a gene. The CDR3: CASSLTQGGEAFF. For the CDR3, the DNA is TGTGCCAGCAGCTTAACCCAGGGGGGTGAAGCTTTCTTT. The full variable domain, rest sourced from reference TRBV7-3 and TRBJ1-1, is GAGVSQTPSNKVTEKGKYVELRCDPISGHTALYWYRQSLGQGPEFLIYFQGTGAADDSGLPNDRFFAVRPEGSVSTLKIQRTERGDSAVYLCASSLTQGGEAFFGQGTRLTVV.

This clonotype was detected ten times or more. The CDR3, as DNA: TGCAGTGCTACAGACAGGACCTCACCCCTCCACTTT. Encoded protein: CSATDRTSPLHF. The V gene is TRBV20-1, the J gene TRBJ1-6; D is perhaps TRBD1 (6 bases). Between the trimmed V and J ends, which lost 4 bases and 10 bases, there was a span of 11 bases. Germline V gives CDR1 DFQATT, CDR2 SNEGSKA (reference sequence). The CDR3 runs 12 residues.

The CDR3, as DNA: TGTGCCAGCAGTGTGGCAGGGTGGGAGACTGAAGCTTTCTTT. It encodes CASSVAGWETEAFF. The chain uses TRBV6-1 and TRBJ1-1; TRBD1 is a possible D gene (5 bases). Germline assignment: CDR1 MNHNS and CDR2 SASEGT. Trimming stripped 4 bases from V and 5 bases from J, with 14 bases between. CDR3 length: 14 residues.

J is TRBJ2-3 and V is TRBV15; D possibly corresponds to TRBD2 (6 bases). CDR1 and CDR2 (germline): LNHNV, YYDKDF (reference sequence). The CDR3 runs 14 residues. The V end lost 0 bases, the J end lost 4 bases, and 8 bases lay between the germline ends. The CDR3 DNA reads TGTGCCACCAGCAGAGACGGGACTGCAGATACGCAGTATTTT. It translates to CATSRDGTADTQYF. Variable domain in full (rest from reference TRBV15 and TRBJ2-3): DAMVIQNPRYQVTQFGKPVTLSCSQTLNHNVMYWYQQKSSQAPKLLFHYYDKDFNNEADTPDNFQSRRPNTSFCFLDIRSPGLGDTAMYLCATSRDGTADTQYFGPGTRLTVL.

The rearrangement links TRBV12-3 or TRBV12-4 to TRBJ2-2; D may be TRBD1 or TRBD2 (6 bases each). Trimming cost V 1 base and J 0 bases, with 12 bases left between them. The CDR3 covers 17 residues. CDR3 in amino acids: CASSLGGGGANTGELFF. Written as DNA, the CDR3 is TGTGCCAGCAGTTTAGGAGGGGGAGGAGCGAACACCGGGGAGCTGTTTTTT.

The rearrangement links TRBV24-1 to TRBJ2-5, with TRBD1 identical over 7 bases. This CDR3 contains 14 residues. V was clipped by 8 bases and J by 6 bases; unmatched bases: 11. The V gene's germline CDR1 is KGHDR and CDR2 SFDVKD. The CDR3 protein is CATTPSRGSKTQYF. CDR3 bases: TGTGCCACCACCCCATCCAGGGGGAGTAAGACCCAGTACTTC.

The chain couples TRBV29-1 to TRBJ1-2; 7 bases align to TRBD1. CDR1 and CDR2 (germline): SQVTM, ANQGSEA. This CDR3 spans 13 amino acids. V dropped 3 bases and J dropped 5; count of bases not matched to a gene: 6. The chain's CDR3 is CSVEAQGRYGYTF. For the CDR3, the DNA is TGCAGCGTTGAGGCACAGGGGAGGTATGGCTACACCTTC.

This clonotype was found a few times. The rearrangement joins TRBV10-3 to TRBJ2-5; the match to TRBD2 covers 8 bases. Looked up from germline, CDR1 is ENHRY and CDR2 is SYGVKD. J gave up 4 bases and V 3 bases, and 4 bases lay outside the gene matches. The CDR3 covers 14 residues. Here the CDR3 DNA reads TGTGCCATCAGTGACCCGCTAGCGGGAGAGACCCAGTACTTC. The encoded protein is CAISDPLAGETQYF.

In this sample, this clonotype turned up once. The chain links TRBV20-1 to TRBJ2-5; a weak D match, TRBD1 (6 bases). Germline CDR1 and CDR2: DFQATT and SNEGSKA (reference sequence). The CDR3 contains 15 residues. V lost 3 bases and J 5 bases, leaving 19 bases between the germline ends. CDR3 loop: CSASDLRGYNETQYF. The DNA for the CDR3 is TGCAGTGCTAGCGATCTTAGGGGGTACAATGAGACCCAGTACTTC.

Concerning this clonotype itself: This is likely a read error, given that the CDR3 carries no conserved phenylalanine or tryptophan at its end. Because the CDR3's place on the DNA is in doubt, the DNA is left out and the CDR3 is given as listed by TCRdb. The chain links TRBV20-1 to TRBJ1-3; the D call of TRBD1 is as the table states it, not checked on the DNA. The CDR3 sequence runs 9 residues, both termini included. Germline CDR1 reads DFQATT; CDR2 reads SNEGSKA (reference sequence). CDR3 amino acids: CSARQGMNT.

Only a few counts were recorded for this clonotype. This chain connects TRBV29-1 to TRBJ2-5; 9 bases fit TRBD2. The CDR3 is 14 amino acids. The germline CDR1 and CDR2 sequences are SQVTM and ANQGSEA. V shed 3 bases and J 0 bases; nucleotides not matched to a gene: 2. CDR3 amino acids: CSVEVAGDQETQYF. CDR3 DNA sequence: TGCAGCGTTGAGGTAGCGGGGGACCAAGAGACCCAGTACTTC. Supplemented by reference TRBV29-1 and TRBJ2-5, the full variable domain reads SAVISQKPSRDICQRGTSLTIQCQVDSQVTMMFWYRQQPGQSLTLIATANQGSEATYESGFVIDKFPISRPNLTFSTLTVSNMSPEDSSIYLCSVEVAGDQETQYFGPGTRLLVL.

The chain carries TRBV5-1 and TRBJ2-2, with D perhaps matching TRBD2 (5 bases). The CDR3 covers 13 residues. Germline V gene data show CDR1 as SGHRS and CDR2 as YFSETQ. V lost 1 base and J 5 bases, leaving 6 bases between the germline ends. CDR3 protein: CASSLRETGELFF. CDR3 sequence (DNA): TGCGCCAGCAGCTTGCGGGAAACCGGGGAGCTGTTTTTT.

This clonotype was recorded at least ten times. The gene calls are TRBV24-1 and TRBJ1-5; the match to TRBD1 covers 11 bases. V shed 8 bases, J shed 11 bases, and the junction held 7 bases outside the gene matches. CDR1 and CDR2 (germline): KGHDR, SFDVKD. The CDR3 is 13 amino acids. As DNA, the CDR3 is TGTGCCACCATGGGACAGGGGGATCGAGCCCAGCATTTT. It encodes CATMGQGDRAQHF.

The V and J genes are TRBV19 and TRBJ1-5; TRBD1 aligns across 7 bases. This CDR3 comprises 14 residues. The V segment lost 6 bases and the J segment 2 bases; nucleotides outside the gene matches: 4. Germline lookup yields CDR1 LNHDA and CDR2 SQIVND (reference sequence). The DNA for the CDR3 is TGTGCCAGTAGACAGGGGTCGGGCAATCAGCCCCAGCATTTT. It specifies CASRQGSGNQPQHF. The complete variable domain, with remaining parts taken from reference TRBV19 and TRBJ1-5, reads DGGITQSPKYLFRKEGQNVTLSCEQNLNHDAMYWYRQDPGQGLRLIYYSQIVNDFQKGDIAEGYSVSREKKESFPLTVTSAQKNPTAFYLCASRQGSGNQPQHFGDGTRLSIL.

V gene TRBV20-1 combines with J gene TRBJ1-1, with D unclear. The length of the CDR3 is 10 residues. Per germline, CDR1 DFQATT and CDR2 SNEGSKA (reference sequence). The V end lost 3 bases, the J end lost 8 bases, and 7 bases lay between the germline ends. This CDR3 is CSASEGEAFF. The CDR3 DNA reads as TGCAGTGCTAGCGAAGGGGAAGCTTTCTTT.